This TCR beta chain was identified in a study of T-cell memory formation after mild COVID-19. This clonotype was seen repeatedly, ten times or more. The CDR3 totals 13 residues. The V and J ends lost 1 base and 3 bases respectively, with 4 bases between them. 5'RACE, which relied on constant-segment primers, yielded TCR alpha and TCR beta cDNA libraries carrying sample barcodes and UMIs. TCRdb reprocessed the 5' RACE reads with MiXCR, giving one entry per CDR3 protein. The table has 180,000 or so distinct CDR3 sequences, approximately 10% seen once. The TCR sequence derives from a young man who had mild COVID-19 (a few samples of this study predate the infection). Cell type and time point are not known. Sequencing was done on a sample of PBMCs or a T cell subset sorted from them (not recorded which). This rearrangement joins TRBV12-3 or TRBV12-4 to TRBJ1-5; D not certain. For the CDR3, the DNA is TGTGCCAGCAGTTTAGGTAACAATCAGCCCCAGCATTTT. Amino acids: CASSLGNNQPQHF.